A selection of T cell receptor beta chains follows, all from one sample in a study of blood T cells in healthy people across ages. TCRdb independently ran MiXCR on the 5' RACE reads; one entry per CDR3 protein. The data contain under 2,000,000 distinct CDR3 sequences, roughly 49% of them singletons. The sequenced material came from blood. The receptor set was obtained from a middle-aged woman in good health. CDR3s include the opening cysteine and the closing phenylalanine or tryptophan. Fields, in order: J gene, clone size, D gene, V gene, CDR3 protein, CDR3 DNA. A D gene is named only where the DNA matches it firmly. Size is stated for part of the rows, as once, few or many counts, or as a class when the clone is expanded.

J: TRBJ2-2
size: few
D: -
V: TRBV9
CDR3: CASSQGPTGELFF
DNA: TGTGCCAGCAGCCAGGGACCCACCGGGGAGCTGTTTTTT

J: TRBJ2-3
size: -
D: -
V: TRBV6-5
CDR3: CASSYSFRSTDTQYF
DNA: TGTGCCAGCAGTTACTCGTTTCGGAGCACAGATACGCAGTATTTT

J: TRBJ2-7
size: many
D: -
V: TRBV7-2
CDR3: CASSLHGSSYEQYF
DNA: TGTGCCAGCAGCCTCCACGGTAGCTCCTACGAGCAGTACTTC

J: TRBJ1-2
size: few
D: TRBD1
V: TRBV27
CDR3: CASSLTLGQIYGYTF
DNA: TGTGCCAGCAGTTTAACCCTGGGACAGATCTATGGCTACACCTTC

J: TRBJ2-7
size: -
D: -
V: TRBV7-2
CDR3: CASSAATDNYEQYF
DNA: TGTGCCAGCAGCGCCGCGACCGATAACTACGAGCAGTACTTC

J: TRBJ2-3
size: few
D: -
V: TRBV7-2
CDR3: CASSLAPAGSTDTQYF
DNA: TGTGCCAGCAGCTTAGCTCCGGCCGGAAGCACAGATACGCAGTATTTT

J: TRBJ1-6
size: -
D: -
V: TRBV27
CDR3: CASSWSVRGSYNSPLHF
DNA: TGTGCCAGCAGTTGGAGTGTGAGGGGCTCCTATAATTCACCCCTCCACTTT

J: TRBJ2-4
size: -
D: -
V: TRBV15
CDR3: CATSRDLAGSGKNIQYF
DNA: TGTGCCACCAGCAGAGATCTGGCGGGGTCGGGCAAAAACATTCAGTACTTC

J: TRBJ1-4
size: few
D: -
V: TRBV4-2
CDR3: CASSQDRARNEKLFF
DNA: TGTGCCAGCAGCCAAGACAGGGCGCGTAATGAAAAACTGTTTTTT

J: TRBJ1-1
size: -
D: TRBD1
V: TRBV20-1
CDR3: CSARRDRNTEAFF
DNA: TGCAGTGCTAGACGGGACAGGAACACTGAAGCTTTCTTT

J: TRBJ2-7
size: many
D: -
V: TRBV12-3/TRBV12-4
CDR3: CASSGGGYEQYF
DNA: TGTGCCAGCAGTGGAGGGGGCTACGAGCAGTACTTC

J: TRBJ2-1
size: -
D: TRBD2
V: TRBV20-1
CDR3: CSARRTSGGSLYNEQFF
DNA: TGCAGTGCTAGGCGGACTAGTGGGGGATCCCTTTACAATGAGCAGTTCTTC

J: TRBJ1-6
size: -
D: TRBD1
V: TRBV3-1
CDR3: CASSRNRGENSPLHF
DNA: TGTGCCAGCAGCCGTAACAGGGGAGAGAATTCACCCCTCCACTTT

J: TRBJ1-4
size: few
D: -
V: TRBV20-1
CDR3: CSARLRVEKLFF
DNA: TGCAGTGCTAGACTCAGGGTTGAAAAACTGTTTTTT

J: TRBJ2-5
size: -
D: -
V: TRBV5-1
CDR3: CASSLAGPPNEQYF
DNA: TGCGCCAGCAGCTTGGCAGGCCCGCCCAATGAGCAGTACTTC

J: TRBJ2-1
size: -
D: TRBD1
V: TRBV4-3
CDR3: CASSDDVGTGKGEQFF
DNA: TGCGCCAGCAGCGACGACGTGGGGACAGGGAAGGGTGAGCAGTTCTTC

J: TRBJ1-4
size: -
D: TRBD1
V: TRBV6-2/TRBV6-3
CDR3: CASSPMSGGGEKLFF
DNA: TGTGCCAGCAGCCCCATGTCAGGGGGTGGGGAAAAACTGTTTTTT

J: TRBJ1-2
size: -
D: -
V: TRBV28
CDR3: CASSLSPGGGFAYGYTF
DNA: TGTGCCAGCAGTTTATCCCCGGGGGGGGGATTCGCCTATGGCTACACCTTC

J: TRBJ2-1
size: -
D: -
V: TRBV9
CDR3: CASSVGDFGEQFF
DNA: TGTGCCAGCAGCGTAGGGGACTTTGGTGAGCAGTTCTTC

J: TRBJ2-1
size: -
D: TRBD2
V: TRBV11-3
CDR3: CASSLGSGGAVYNEQFF
DNA: TGTGCCAGCAGCTTAGGTAGCGGGGGGGCGGTCTACAATGAGCAGTTCTTC

J: TRBJ2-2
size: -
D: -
V: TRBV7-2
CDR3: CASSLAWGAGELFF
DNA: TGTGCCAGCAGCTTAGCTTGGGGGGCCGGGGAGCTGTTTTTT

J: TRBJ2-4
size: -
D: -
V: TRBV5-5
CDR3: CASSRREFPWEQYF
DNA: TGTGCCAGCAGCCGTCGGGAGTTCCCTTGGGAGCAGTACTTC

J: TRBJ2-2
size: -
D: TRBD2
V: TRBV5-8
CDR3: CASSPSRGGTGELFF
DNA: TGTGCCAGCAGCCCTTCGAGGGGAGGGACCGGGGAGCTGTTTTTT

J: TRBJ2-5
size: many
D: -
V: TRBV29-1
CDR3: CSVGQHGGTQYF
DNA: TGCAGCGTTGGACAACACGGGGGGACCCAGTACTTC

J: TRBJ2-7
size: once
D: -
V: TRBV21-1
CDR3: CASSNPYPGRSYEQYF
DNA: TGTGCCAGCAGCAATCCTTACCCGGGACGGTCCTACGAGCAGTACTTC

J: TRBJ2-4
size: -
D: TRBD2
V: TRBV5-6
CDR3: CASSFPGGMAKNIQYF
DNA: TGTGCCAGCAGCTTCCCCGGGGGGATGGCCAAAAACATTCAGTACTTC

J: TRBJ2-7
size: few
D: -
V: TRBV7-2
CDR3: CASSLGRMGYYEQYF
DNA: TGTGCCAGCAGCTTAGGCCGGATGGGTTACTACGAGCAGTACTTC

J: TRBJ2-4
size: -
D: -
V: TRBV6-2/TRBV6-3
CDR3: CASSYFQGEPAKNIQYF
DNA: TGTGCCAGCAGTTACTTCCAAGGGGAGCCGGCCAAAAACATTCAGTACTTC

J: TRBJ2-7
size: -
D: -
V: TRBV7-6
CDR3: CASSGPSIGYEQYF
DNA: TGTGCCAGCAGCGGGCCTTCAATTGGCTACGAGCAGTACTTC

J: TRBJ2-7
size: -
D: -
V: TRBV6-5
CDR3: CASSYAGDWREQYF
DNA: TGTGCCAGCAGTTACGCAGGGGATTGGCGCGAGCAGTACTTC

J: TRBJ1-2
size: -
D: -
V: TRBV20-1
CDR3: CSARTGSGGYTF
DNA: TGCAGTGCAAGAACAGGGAGCGGTGGTTACACCTTC

J: TRBJ2-1
size: -
D: TRBD2
V: TRBV9
CDR3: CASSVAGSGIDEQFF
DNA: TGTGCCAGCAGCGTAGCGGGTAGCGGGATCGATGAGCAGTTCTTC

J: TRBJ2-1
size: -
D: TRBD1
V: TRBV29-1
CDR3: CSVEFLRGSLYNEQFF
DNA: TGCAGCGTTGAATTCCTCAGGGGGTCACTTTACAATGAGCAGTTCTTC

J: TRBJ2-5
size: -
D: -
V: TRBV7-2
CDR3: CASSRVRTQETQYF
DNA: TGTGCCAGCAGCCGCGTCAGGACCCAAGAGACCCAGTACTTC

J: TRBJ1-1
size: -
D: -
V: TRBV5-1
CDR3: CASSLIEANTEAFF
DNA: TGCGCCAGCAGCTTGATTGAAGCTAACACTGAAGCTTTCTTT

J: TRBJ2-4
size: few
D: -
V: TRBV4-3
CDR3: CASSQMGLAKNIQYF
DNA: TGCGCCAGCAGCCAGATGGGACTAGCCAAAAACATTCAGTACTTC

J: TRBJ2-3
size: many
D: -
V: TRBV12-3/TRBV12-4
CDR3: CASAFGGTGDTQYF
DNA: TGTGCCAGTGCCTTCGGGGGGACAGGAGATACGCAGTATTTT

J: TRBJ1-2
size: few
D: -
V: TRBV20-1
CDR3: CSARDLGAGYGYTF
DNA: TGCAGTGCTAGAGATCTAGGGGCGGGCTATGGCTACACCTTC

J: TRBJ2-7
size: few
D: -
V: TRBV6-5
CDR3: CASGLAYEQYF
DNA: TGTGCCAGCGGGCTGGCCTACGAGCAGTACTTC

J: TRBJ2-5
size: few
D: -
V: TRBV4-3
CDR3: CASSQERLGEGYQETQYF
DNA: TGCGCCAGCAGCCAAGAGAGGCTCGGAGAGGGGTACCAAGAGACCCAGTACTTC

J: TRBJ2-7
size: once
D: -
V: TRBV6-8
CDR3: CASSYDGGRRSYEQYF
DNA: TGTGCCAGCAGTTACGACGGGGGGCGCCGCTCCTACGAGCAGTACTTC

J: TRBJ2-5
size: few
D: -
V: TRBV5-1
CDR3: CASSLVQGNRETQYF
DNA: TGCGCCAGCAGCTTGGTTCAGGGCAATAGGGAGACCCAGTACTTC

J: TRBJ2-7
size: -
D: -
V: TRBV6-6
CDR3: CASSYSRDTHSYEQYF
DNA: TGTGCCAGCAGTTACTCGAGGGACACCCACTCCTACGAGCAGTACTTC

J: TRBJ1-5
size: -
D: -
V: TRBV21-1
CDR3: CASSNEGGYSNQPQHF
DNA: TGTGCCAGCAGCAATGAGGGGGGGTATAGCAATCAGCCCCAGCATTTT

J: TRBJ1-4
size: once
D: -
V: TRBV28
CDR3: CASRSTDRHEKLFF
DNA: TGTGCCAGCAGATCGACAGACCGCCACGAAAAACTGTTTTTT

J: TRBJ2-3
size: -
D: TRBD2
V: TRBV20-1
CDR3: CSAPTTSGVTDTQYF
DNA: TGCAGTGCTCCGACGACTAGCGGGGTCACAGATACGCAGTATTTT

J: TRBJ2-6
size: -
D: TRBD1
V: TRBV7-2
CDR3: CASSYRQGAIAGANVLTF
DNA: TGTGCCAGCAGCTACCGACAGGGGGCTATAGCTGGGGCCAACGTCCTGACTTTC

J: TRBJ1-2
size: -
D: TRBD1
V: TRBV7-9
CDR3: CASSPPGQGFCGYTF
DNA: TGTGCCAGCAGCCCACCGGGACAGGGTTTCTGTGGCTACACCTTC

J: TRBJ2-1
size: few
D: -
V: TRBV11-2
CDR3: CASSLGRTVQGEQFF
DNA: TGTGCCAGCAGCTTAGGCCGGACAGTACAGGGCGAGCAGTTCTTC

J: TRBJ2-7
size: many
D: TRBD1
V: TRBV27
CDR3: CASSPGQPYEQYF
DNA: TGTGCCAGCAGCCCGGGACAGCCCTACGAGCAGTACTTC

J: TRBJ2-2
size: -
D: TRBD2
V: TRBV25-1
CDR3: CASTGGGPGELFF
DNA: TGTGCCAGCACCGGCGGGGGGCCCGGGGAGCTGTTTTTT

J: TRBJ1-4
size: -
D: TRBD1
V: TRBV27
CDR3: CASSFDREGTNEKLFF
DNA: TGTGCCAGCAGTTTCGACAGGGAAGGAACTAATGAAAAACTGTTTTTT

J: TRBJ2-1
size: -
D: TRBD2
V: TRBV7-2
CDR3: CASSPRLAGGQDPGFF
DNA: TGTGCCAGCAGCCCGCGACTAGCGGGGGGGCAGGATCCTGGGTTCTTC

J: TRBJ2-3
size: -
D: -
V: TRBV27
CDR3: CASLGAGNTDTQYF
DNA: TGTGCCAGCTTAGGGGCAGGGAACACAGATACGCAGTATTTT

J: TRBJ2-7
size: -
D: -
V: TRBV3-1
CDR3: CASSQEGSGAYEQYF
DNA: TGTGCCAGCAGCCAAGAGGGCTCGGGAGCTTACGAGCAGTACTTC

J: TRBJ2-3
size: few
D: -
V: TRBV7-2
CDR3: CASSQFLGGLSTDTQYF
DNA: TGTGCCAGCAGCCAGTTCCTCGGCGGCCTCAGCACAGATACGCAGTATTTT

J: TRBJ1-1
size: once
D: -
V: TRBV4-2
CDR3: CASSQDGSVTMNTEAFF
DNA: TGTGCCAGCAGCCAAGACGGGTCTGTCACAATGAACACTGAAGCTTTCTTT

J: TRBJ2-3
size: -
D: TRBD2
V: TRBV20-1
CDR3: CSARDPLAGGTDTQYF
DNA: TGCAGTGCTAGAGACCCACTAGCGGGGGGCACAGATACGCAGTATTTT

J: TRBJ2-5
size: -
D: TRBD2
V: TRBV4-3
CDR3: CASSSGPRGVQETQYF
DNA: TGCGCCAGCAGCTCAGGGCCTCGGGGGGTACAAGAGACCCAGTACTTC